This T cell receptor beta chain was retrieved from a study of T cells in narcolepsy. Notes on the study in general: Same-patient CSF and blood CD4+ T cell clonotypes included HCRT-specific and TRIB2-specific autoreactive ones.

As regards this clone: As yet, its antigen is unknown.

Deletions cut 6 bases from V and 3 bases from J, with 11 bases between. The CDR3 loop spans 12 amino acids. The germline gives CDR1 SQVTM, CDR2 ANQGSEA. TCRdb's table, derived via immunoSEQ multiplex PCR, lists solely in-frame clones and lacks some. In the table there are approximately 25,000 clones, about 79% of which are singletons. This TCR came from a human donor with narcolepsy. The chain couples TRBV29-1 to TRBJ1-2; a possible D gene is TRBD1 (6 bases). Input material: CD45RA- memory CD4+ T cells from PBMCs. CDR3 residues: CSVPEGDYGYTF. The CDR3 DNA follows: TGCAGCGTCCCCGAGGGGGACTATGGCTACACCTTC.